Sequencing of this T cell receptor beta chain was carried out in a study of blood T cell repertoires in COVID-19. Here immunoSEQ multiplex PCR was the method, and the copy in TCRdb shows in-frame clones only, minus some. This table holds over 100,000 clones, roughly 88% found once. The length of the CDR3 is 15 residues. CDR1 LNHNV and CDR2 YYDKDF come from the germline V gene (reference sequence). Trimming cost V 6 bases and J 4 bases; bases outside gene matches: 11. V gene TRBV15 combines with J gene TRBJ2-5; 7 bases are shared with TRBD2. Sequenced input: peripheral blood. The receptor comes from an elderly woman with active or convalescent COVID-19. The CDR3 loop is CATSMSAGVRETQYF. The CDR3 DNA reads as TGTGCCACCAGTATGTCTGCGGGAGTCAGAGAGACCCAGTACTTC.